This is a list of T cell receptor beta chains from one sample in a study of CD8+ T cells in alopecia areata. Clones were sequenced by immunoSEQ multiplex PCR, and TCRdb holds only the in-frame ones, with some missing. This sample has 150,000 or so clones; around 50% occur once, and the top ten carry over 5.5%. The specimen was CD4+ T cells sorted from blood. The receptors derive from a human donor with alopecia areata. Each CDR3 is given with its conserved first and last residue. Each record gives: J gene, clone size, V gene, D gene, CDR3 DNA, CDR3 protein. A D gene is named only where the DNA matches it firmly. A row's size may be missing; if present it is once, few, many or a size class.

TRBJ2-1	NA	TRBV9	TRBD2	TGTGCCAGCAGCGTAGATCGGACTAGGGGTTACAATGAGCAGTTCTTC	CASSVDRTRGYNEQFF
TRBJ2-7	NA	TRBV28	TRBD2	TGTGCCAGCAGTCTTGGGGGGGGATACGAGCAGTACTTC	CASSLGGGYEQYF
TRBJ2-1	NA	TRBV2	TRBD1	TGTGCCAGCAGTGAAGCGGACAGGTCGGGGTTCTTC	CASSEADRSGFF
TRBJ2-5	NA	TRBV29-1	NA	TGCAGCGTTGGCAGGTTCCAAGAGACCCAGTACTTC	CSVGRFQETQYF
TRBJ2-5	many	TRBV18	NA	TGTGCCAGCTCATTTCAGCGGCAAGAGACCCAGTACTTC	CASSFQRQETQYF
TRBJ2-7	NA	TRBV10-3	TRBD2	TGTGCCATCAGTGAGTTCCGGACTAGCGGGAGATCGCACGAGCAGTACTTC	CAISEFRTSGRSHEQYF
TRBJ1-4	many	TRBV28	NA	TGTGCCAGCAGTAACGTCGGTGAAAAACTGTTTTTT	CASSNVGEKLFF
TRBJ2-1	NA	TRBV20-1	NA	TGCAGTGCTACGCGTGGGGAGCAGTTCTTC	CSATRGEQFF
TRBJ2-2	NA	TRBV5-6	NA	TGTGCCAGCAGCTTCAACACCGGGGAGCTGTTTTTT	CASSFNTGELFF
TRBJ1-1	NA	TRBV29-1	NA	TGCAGCGTTCATAGACAGGCGATGAACACTGAAGCTTTCTTT	CSVHRQAMNTEAFF
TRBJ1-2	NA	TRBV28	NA	TGTGCCAGCAGTTTGACCAGCAACTATGGCTACACCTTC	CASSLTSNYGYTF
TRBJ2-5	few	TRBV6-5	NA	TGTGCCAGCAGTGCCTGGGAAGGAGGGGAGACCCAGTACTTC	CASSAWEGGETQYF
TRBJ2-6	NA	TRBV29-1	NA	TGCAGCGTTGTCATGACTGGGGCCAACGTCCTGACTTTC	CSVVMTGANVLTF
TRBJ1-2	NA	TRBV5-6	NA	TGTGCCAGCACCAACCGGGATGGCTACACCTTC	CASTNRDGYTF
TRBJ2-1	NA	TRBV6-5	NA	TGTGCCAGCAGTTACTCAAGGGCGGGTTTTGAGCAGTTCTTC	CASSYSRAGFEQFF
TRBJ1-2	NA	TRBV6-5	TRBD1	TGTGCCAGCAGCCCCAGACGAGGGACAGCTGATGGCTACACCTTC	CASSPRRGTADGYTF